This T cell receptor beta chain was found in a study of high-grade serous ovarian cancer treatment subgroups. Tumor samples were obtained before definitive surgery or chemotherapy. Sequenced by immunoSEQ multiplex PCR; TCRdb stores in-frame clones only, minus some. The top ten hold 4.5% to 5.5% of the sample, which has about 7,100 clones, nearly 80% seen once. Material for sequencing was tumor tissue. This clonotype originated in a human donor with high-grade serous ovarian cancer.

In DNA, the CDR3 is TGTGCCAGCAGTGAAGTTCGGGGGGCGCAGCCCCAGCATTTT. Encoded protein: CASSEVRGAQPQHF. This chain links TRBV6-1 with TRBJ1-5, with D tentatively TRBD1 (6 bases). Germline CDR1 reads MNHNS; CDR2 reads SASEGT. The CDR3 is 14 residues long. The ends were cut back, 1 base at V and 7 bases at J, with 11 bases in the middle.